This is a list of T cell receptor beta chains from one sample in a study of PD-1 blockade in classical Hodgkin lymphoma. The assay was immunoSEQ multiplex PCR, and TCRdb's table has in-frame clones only and misses some. Of roughly 49,000 clones in the sample, around 89% were seen once. Source: peripheral blood mononuclear cells (PBMCs), taken before the fourth cycle of nivolumab. The receptors derive from a human donor with classical Hodgkin lymphoma. CDR3s leave out the opening cysteine and the closing phenylalanine or tryptophan.

V	J	CDR3
TRBV2	TRBJ2-1	AGGSSGSIHNEQF
TRBV27	TRBJ1-1	ASSLTRNTEAF
TRBV19	TRBJ2-3	ASSIRAGSNLRGDTQY
TRBV10-2	TRBJ1-4	ASSESVGEKLF
TRBV9	TRBJ1-4	ASSVRPATNEKLF
TRBV11-2	TRBJ1-2	ASSLETQADLEYGYT
TRBV2	TRBJ1-3	ASRVVLSTHSGNTIY
TRBV28	TRBJ2-7	ASKEGTRVSYEQY
TRBV7-8	TRBJ2-7	ASSPRTRLYEQY
TRBV27	TRBJ2-5	ASKGLTGWAPETQY
TRBV9	TRBJ2-3	ASSVVASPTDTQY
TRBV29-1	TRBJ2-7	SARRAEDSLYEQY
TRBV30	TRBJ2-5	AWSVIGSVEETQY
TRBV27	TRBJ2-3	ASSTQYTDTQY
TRBV11-2	TRBJ2-3	ASSISQALGTDTQY
TRBV7-6	TRBJ2-3	ASSFNVGAELGHTDTQY
TRBV10-1	TRBJ2-3	ASSEEGIGTDTQY
TRBV11-1	TRBJ2-7	ASSFRYEQY
TRBV18	TRBJ2-7	ASSQGTSGTYEQY
TRBV5-6	TRBJ2-5	ASSLPGRGPETQY
TRBV30	TRBJ2-7	AWSVGVEQY
TRBV9	TRBJ2-1	ASSASSEGWNEQF
TRBV4-1	TRBJ2-6	ASSFWAGGANVLT
TRBV5-1	TRBJ2-7	ASSLGTGGVYEQY
TRBV28	TRBJ2-3	ASSLFGSVGTDTQY
TRBV28	TRBJ2-7	AIQPPGGTYEQY
TRBV30	TRBJ2-5	AWSVQPTKY
TRBV19	TRBJ2-3	ASSIDPPLTGTTDTQY
TRBV5-1	TRBJ2-1	ASSSGQGAGNEQF
TRBV27	TRBJ1-1	ASSLLAANTEAF
TRBV11-3	TRBJ2-4	ASSLGTGNIQY
TRBV6-5	TRBJ1-5	ASFSGDSNQPQH
TRBV18	TRBJ1-4	ASSRRTRDGNEKLF
TRBV10-1	TRBJ2-1	ASSGQSASSYNEQF
TRBV14	TRBJ2-5	ASSPGTSGTKTQY
TRBV15	TRBJ2-7	ATANLGSYEQY
TRBV5-1	TRBJ2-5	ASSLQGYQETQY
TRBV15	TRBJ1-1	ATSRAPVPEAF
TRBV5-4	TRBJ2-3	ASRHSVLGSTDTQY
TRBV7-2	TRBJ1-1	ASSFERRGRKVEAF
TRBV5-1	TRBJ2-3	ATSPGVPPADTQY
TRBV10-1	TRBJ2-2	ASSESSARRGGELF